This T cell receptor beta chain derives from a study of shared clonotypes between healthy human individuals. The CDR3 contains 17 residues. Germline loops: CDR1 SGHAT, CDR2 FQDESV (reference sequence). Unmatched junction bases numbered 7, after V lost 0 bases and J lost 1 base. As regards this clone: Its target is not known.

The table came from immunoSEQ multiplex PCR; TCRdb's copy has only in-frame clones and leaves some out. The table lists over 2,000,000 clones, just under 95% of them singletons, with roughly 1.7% in the top ten. The study, taken as a whole, reports: Investigators expected sequencing depth to affect clonotype sharing among donors.

The naive CD8 subset, CD45RO-negative cells positively selected for CCR7, excluded terminally differentiated effector memory CD45RA+ cells. Adult donors, all healthy and HIV-negative, had no recent acute infections or vaccinations. Everyone who donated was a Caucasian adult who lived in Nashville, Tennessee. This chain joins TRBV11-1 and TRBJ1-1; 8 bases line up with TRBD1. Specimen: naive CD8+ T cells from PBMCs. This clonotype was sampled from a man aged 18 to 30 in good health. Some clones in this sample may be carry-over from other donors' samples. CDR3 sequence reads: CASSLAPATGANTEAFF. The CDR3 DNA follows: TGTGCCAGCAGCTTAGCGCCTGCGACAGGGGCGAACACTGAAGCTTTCTTT.